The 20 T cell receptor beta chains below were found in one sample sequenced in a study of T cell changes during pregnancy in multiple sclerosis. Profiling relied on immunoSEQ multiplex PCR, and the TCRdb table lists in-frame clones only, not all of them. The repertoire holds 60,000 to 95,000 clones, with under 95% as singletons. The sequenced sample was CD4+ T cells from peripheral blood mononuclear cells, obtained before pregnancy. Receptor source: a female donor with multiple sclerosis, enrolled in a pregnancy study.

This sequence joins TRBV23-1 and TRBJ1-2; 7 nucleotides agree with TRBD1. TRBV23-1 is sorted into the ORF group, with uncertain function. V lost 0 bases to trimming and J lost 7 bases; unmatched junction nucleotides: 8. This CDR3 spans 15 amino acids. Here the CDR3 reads CASSQSPRGRGGYTF. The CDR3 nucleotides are TGCGCCAGCAGTCAATCGCCAAGGGGGCGGGGTGGCTACACCTTC.

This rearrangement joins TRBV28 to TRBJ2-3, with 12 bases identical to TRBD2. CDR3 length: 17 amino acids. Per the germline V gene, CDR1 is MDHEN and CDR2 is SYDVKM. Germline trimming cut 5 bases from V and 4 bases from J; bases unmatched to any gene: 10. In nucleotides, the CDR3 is TGTGCCAGCAGTCCCATCCCGACTAGCGGGAGCCCAGATACGCAGTATTTT. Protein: CASSPIPTSGSPDTQYF.

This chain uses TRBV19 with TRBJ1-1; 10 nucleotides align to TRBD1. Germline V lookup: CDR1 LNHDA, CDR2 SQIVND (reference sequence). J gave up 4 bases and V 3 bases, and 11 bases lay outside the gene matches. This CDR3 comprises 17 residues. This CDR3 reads CASSMTGGASAGTEAFF. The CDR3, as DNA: TGTGCCAGTAGTATGACAGGGGGCGCATCGGCTGGCACTGAAGCTTTCTTT.

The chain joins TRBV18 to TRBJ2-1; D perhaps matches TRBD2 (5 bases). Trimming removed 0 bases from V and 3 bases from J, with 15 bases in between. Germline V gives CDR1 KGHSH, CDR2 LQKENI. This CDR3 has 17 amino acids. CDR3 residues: CASSPPGKRHHYNEQFF. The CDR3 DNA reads TGTGCCAGCTCACCACCGGGGAAGCGGCACCACTACAATGAGCAGTTCTTC. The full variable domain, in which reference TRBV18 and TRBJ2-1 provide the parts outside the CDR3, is NAGVMQNPRHLVRRRGQEARLRCSPMKGHSHVYWYRQLPEEGLKFMVYLQKENIIDESGMPKERFSAEFPKEGPSILRIQQVVRGDSAAYFCASSPPGKRHHYNEQFFGPGTRLTVL.

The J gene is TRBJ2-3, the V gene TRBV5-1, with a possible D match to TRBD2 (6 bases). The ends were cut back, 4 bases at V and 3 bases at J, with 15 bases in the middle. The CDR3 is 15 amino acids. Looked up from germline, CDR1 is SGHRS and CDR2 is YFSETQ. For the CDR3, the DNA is TGCGCCAGCAGCAGTCTAGCGTGGGGGACAGATACGCAGTATTTT. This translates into CASSSLAWGTDTQYF.

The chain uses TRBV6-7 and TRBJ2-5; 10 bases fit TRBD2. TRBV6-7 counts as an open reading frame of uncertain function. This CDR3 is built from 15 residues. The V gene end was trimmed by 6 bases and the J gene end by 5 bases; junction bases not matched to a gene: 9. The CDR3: CASRPLAGVGETQYF. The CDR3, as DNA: TGTGCCAGCAGGCCCCTAGCGGGGGTGGGGGAGACCCAGTACTTC.

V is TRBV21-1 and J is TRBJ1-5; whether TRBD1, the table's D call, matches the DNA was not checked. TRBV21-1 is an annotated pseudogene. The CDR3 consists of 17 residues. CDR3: CASSKEWDRGLHQPQHF. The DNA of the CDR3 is TGTGCCAGCAGCAAAGAGTGGGACAGGGGGCTTCATCAGCCCCAGCATTTT.

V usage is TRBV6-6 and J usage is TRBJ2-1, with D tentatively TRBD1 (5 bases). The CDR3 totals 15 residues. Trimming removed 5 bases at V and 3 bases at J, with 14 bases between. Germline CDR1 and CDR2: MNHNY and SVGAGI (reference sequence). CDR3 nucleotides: TGTGCCAGCAGTCCCGACAGATTTGGCTACAATGAGCAGTTCTTC. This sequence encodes CASSPDRFGYNEQFF.

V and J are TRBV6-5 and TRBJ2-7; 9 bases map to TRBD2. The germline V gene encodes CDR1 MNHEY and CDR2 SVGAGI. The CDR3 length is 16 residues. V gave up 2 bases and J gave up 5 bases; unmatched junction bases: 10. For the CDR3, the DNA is TGTGCCAGCAGTTACGTGCGGGGGGGCCGCCTCCACGAGCAGTACTTC. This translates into CASSYVRGGRLHEQYF.

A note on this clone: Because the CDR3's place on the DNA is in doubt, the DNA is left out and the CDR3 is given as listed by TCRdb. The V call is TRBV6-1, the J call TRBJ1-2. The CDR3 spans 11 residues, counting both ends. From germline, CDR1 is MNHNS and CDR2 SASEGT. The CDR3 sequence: CASSVGGGITF.

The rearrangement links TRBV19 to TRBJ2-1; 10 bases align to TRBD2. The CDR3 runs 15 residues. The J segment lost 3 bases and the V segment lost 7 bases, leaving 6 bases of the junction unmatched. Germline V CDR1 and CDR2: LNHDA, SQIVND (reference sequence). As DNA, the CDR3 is TGTGCCAGTACTAAGCTAGCGGGGGACTACAATGAGCAGTTCTTC. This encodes CASTKLAGDYNEQFF.

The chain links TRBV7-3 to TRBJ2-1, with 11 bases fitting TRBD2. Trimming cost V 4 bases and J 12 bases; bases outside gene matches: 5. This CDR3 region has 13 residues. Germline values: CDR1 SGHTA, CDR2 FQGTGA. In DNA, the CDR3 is TGTGCCAGCAGCTGGGGACTAGCGGCGGCGCAGTTCTTC. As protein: CASSWGLAAAQFF.

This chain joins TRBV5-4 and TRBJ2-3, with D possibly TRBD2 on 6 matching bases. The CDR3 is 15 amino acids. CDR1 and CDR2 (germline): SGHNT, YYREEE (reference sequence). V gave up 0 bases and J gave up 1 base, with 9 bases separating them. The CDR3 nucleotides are TGTGCCAGCAGCTTGGGACTAGGAGGCACAGATACGCAGTATTTT. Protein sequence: CASSLGLGGTDTQYF.

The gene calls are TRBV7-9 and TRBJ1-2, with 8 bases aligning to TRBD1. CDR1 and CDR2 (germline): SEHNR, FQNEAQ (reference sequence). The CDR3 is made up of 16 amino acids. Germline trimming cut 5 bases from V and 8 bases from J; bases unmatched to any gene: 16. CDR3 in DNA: TGTGCCAGCAGCCCTAGAACTATCGCAGCAGGGGGCGGCTACACCTTC. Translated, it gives CASSPRTIAAGGGYTF.

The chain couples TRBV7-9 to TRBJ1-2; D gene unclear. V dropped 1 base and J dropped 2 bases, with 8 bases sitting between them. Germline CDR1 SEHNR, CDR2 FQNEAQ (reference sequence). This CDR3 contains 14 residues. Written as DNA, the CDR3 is TGTGCCAGCAGCTTAGAACAAAGAAACTATGGCTACACCTTC. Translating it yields CASSLEQRNYGYTF.

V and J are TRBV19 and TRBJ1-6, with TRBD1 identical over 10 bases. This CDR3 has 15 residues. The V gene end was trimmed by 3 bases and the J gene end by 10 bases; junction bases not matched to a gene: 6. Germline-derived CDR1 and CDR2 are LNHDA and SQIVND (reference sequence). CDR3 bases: TGTGCCAGTAGTATCCGTGGACAGGGGGGGTCACCCCTCCACTTT. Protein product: CASSIRGQGGSPLHF.

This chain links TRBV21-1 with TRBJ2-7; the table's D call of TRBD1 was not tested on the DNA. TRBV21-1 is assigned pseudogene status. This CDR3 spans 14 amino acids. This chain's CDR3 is CASRMGQGSYEQYF. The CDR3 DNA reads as TGTGCCAGCAGGATGGGACAGGGAAGCTACGAGCAGTACTTC.

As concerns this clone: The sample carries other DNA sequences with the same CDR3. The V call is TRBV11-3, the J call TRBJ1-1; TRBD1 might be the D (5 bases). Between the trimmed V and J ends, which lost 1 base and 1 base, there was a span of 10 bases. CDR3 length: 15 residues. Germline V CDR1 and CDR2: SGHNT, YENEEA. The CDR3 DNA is TGTGCCAGCAGCTTAGGCCAGGGTGAGAACACTGAAGCTTTCTTT. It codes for CASSLGQGENTEAFF.

The DNA of the CDR3 is TGTGCCAGTAGTCCCCCACAGGGAGATCAGCCCCAGCATTTT. Amino acid sequence: CASSPPQGDQPQHF. This chain connects TRBV19 to TRBJ1-5; D is possibly TRBD1 (6 bases). CDR3 length: 14 residues. V was shortened by 5 bases and J by 5 bases, with 13 bases between the two germline ends. Germline V CDR1 and CDR2: LNHDA, SQIVND (reference sequence).

The CDR3 sequence: CASSLGPGQGNTIYF. In nucleotides, the CDR3 is TGTGCCAGCAGCTTGGGCCCGGGACAGGGAAACACCATATATTTT. The rearrangement uses TRBV5-6 and TRBJ1-3; 7 positions match TRBD1. The CDR3 has 15 amino acids. The V gene end was trimmed by 0 bases and the J gene end by 4 bases; junction bases not matched to a gene: 4. CDR1 SGHDT and CDR2 YYEEEE come from the germline V gene.